Listed below are T cell receptor beta chains from one sample, sequenced in a study of technical replicates of blood from a handful of donors. Clones were sequenced by immunoSEQ multiplex PCR, and TCRdb holds only the in-frame ones, with some missing. The sample holds approximately 68,000 clones, under 98% seen once. The material sequenced was T cells isolated from PBMCs. Every receptor here comes from a human donor in good health. Both conserved end residues are part of each CDR3. The D gene is left open where the match is weak. Clone size is shown for a subset of rows, as once, few, many or a class of expanded clone.

abundance,v_gene,j_gene,d_gene,CDR3nt,CDR3aa
.,TRBV9,TRBJ2-1,TRBD2,TGTGCCAGCAGCCACGGGACTAGCGGGGGCAATGAGCAGTTCTTC,CASSHGTSGGNEQFF
.,TRBV25-1,TRBJ1-1,TRBD1,TGTGCCAGCAGTGCGGGACAGGGAAGGAACACTGAAGCTTTCTTT,CASSAGQGRNTEAFF
.,TRBV5-1,TRBJ2-5,.,TGCGCCAGCAATCTCCAGGTTCCGGGAGTACAAGAGACCCAGTACTTC,CASNLQVPGVQETQYF
.,TRBV29-1,TRBJ2-7,TRBD1,TGCAGCGTTACTTTCCGGGACAGAACCTCCTACGAGCAGTACTTC,CSVTFRDRTSYEQYF
.,TRBV11-2,TRBJ2-5,.,TGTGCCAGCAGCCAGGGGGTTTACGGGAGTCAAGAGACCCAGTACTTC,CASSQGVYGSQETQYF
.,TRBV6-5,TRBJ1-4,TRBD1,TGTGCCAGCGGGGACAGCTGGAATGAAAAACTGTTTTTT,CASGDSWNEKLFF
.,TRBV5-6,TRBJ1-1,.,TGTGCCAGCAGCTTGGGGCCGGGTTGGAACACTGAAGCTTTCTTT,CASSLGPGWNTEAFF
.,TRBV29-1,TRBJ2-1,TRBD2,TGCAGCGTTGCGTCTAGCGGGAGCTGGGGTGAGCAGTTCTTC,CSVASSGSWGEQFF
.,TRBV9,TRBJ2-7,.,TGTGCCAGCAGCCTAGGGTGGAGGGACGAGCAGTACTTC,CASSLGWRDEQYF
.,TRBV29-1,TRBJ1-1,.,TGCAGCGTTTATCCAGGGAAGGGGAACACTGAAGCTTTCTTT,CSVYPGKGNTEAFF
.,TRBV6-4,TRBJ2-3,TRBD1,TGTGCCAGCAGCGCTACAGGGGGCGCGTGGGTAGATACGCAGTATTTT,CASSATGGAWVDTQYF
.,TRBV4-2,TRBJ2-2,.,TGTGCCAGCAGCCAAGTTTTCAGGACGAACACCGGGGAGCTGTTTTTT,CASSQVFRTNTGELFF
.,TRBV7-9,TRBJ2-2,TRBD1,TGTGCCAGCAGCCCGAGCGAACCGGGACAGGGTGGACTGTTTTTT,CASSPSEPGQGGLFF
once,TRBV9,TRBJ2-3,TRBD1,TGTGCCAGCAGCGTAACAGGGGTCGGAGATACGCAGTATTTT,CASSVTGVGDTQYF
.,TRBV11-2,TRBJ2-1,TRBD2,TGTGCCAGCAGCTTAGATCTGGTCCTAGCGGGAGATGAGCAGTTCTTC,CASSLDLVLAGDEQFF
.,TRBV5-1,TRBJ2-2,.,TGCGCCAGCCGACTGTTGGGGGAGCTGTTTTTT,CASRLLGELFF
.,TRBV19,TRBJ2-3,TRBD2,TGTGCCAGTCTGACTAGCGGAAGTAGCACAGATACGCAGTATTTT,CASLTSGSSTDTQYF
.,TRBV10-3,TRBJ1-2,.,TGTGCCATCAGTGCAAGCTGGGCAGTCTATGGCTACACCTTC,CAISASWAVYGYTF
once,TRBV6-6,TRBJ1-2,.,TGTGCCAGCAGGAAAAGCCGGGACACCCCCTATGGCTACACCTTC,CASRKSRDTPYGYTF
.,TRBV5-6,TRBJ1-5,.,TGTGCCAGCAGCGTGATAGGGGATCAGCCCCAGCATTTT,CASSVIGDQPQHF
.,TRBV28,TRBJ1-3,.,TGTGCCACCAGTGAGGGGGCTGGAAACACCATATATTTT,CATSEGAGNTIYF
.,TRBV30,TRBJ1-1,.,TGTGCCTGGAGAGAGTACGGTGAGAACACTGAAGCTTTCTTT,CAWREYGENTEAFF
.,TRBV6-5,TRBJ2-3,.,TGTGCCCGGATTATACAGGAGCCCACAGATACGCAGTATTTT,CARIIQEPTDTQYF
.,TRBV7-2,TRBJ2-7,TRBD2,TGTGCCAGCAGCTTAGCGGGAGGGCCATACGAGCAGTACTTC,CASSLAGGPYEQYF
.,TRBV5-1,TRBJ2-3,TRBD1,TGCGCCAGCAGCTCATGGGACAGCAGCACAGATACGCAGTATTTT,CASSSWDSSTDTQYF
.,TRBV2,TRBJ1-5,TRBD1,TGTGCCAGCAGTGGGGGCAGGACAGGGTTAAAACAGCCCCAGCATTTT,CASSGGRTGLKQPQHF
.,TRBV5-1,TRBJ2-1,TRBD2,TGCGCCAGCAGCACTAGCGCAATCAATGAGCAGTTCTTC,CASSTSAINEQFF
.,TRBV9,TRBJ2-3,TRBD2,TGTGCCAGCAGCGTAACAGGACTAGCGTCTGATACGCAGTATTTT,CASSVTGLASDTQYF
.,TRBV30,TRBJ1-5,.,TGTGCCTGGAGTGTAGGAGTAAATCAGCCCCAGCATTTT,CAWSVGVNQPQHF
.,TRBV4-1,TRBJ1-1,.,TGCGCCAGCAGCCAAACCACAGGGCTCACTGAAGCTTTCTTT,CASSQTTGLTEAFF
.,TRBV19,TRBJ2-3,TRBD2,TGTGCCAGTGCCTTAGCGGGCTACACAGATACGCAGTATTTT,CASALAGYTDTQYF
.,TRBV30,TRBJ2-1,TRBD2,TGTGCCTCGGGACTAGCAGGCAATGAGCAGTTCTTC,CASGLAGNEQFF